This is a list of T cell receptor beta chains from one sample in a study of human T cells and chemical hapten exposure. TCRdb reprocessed the RACE reads with MiXCR, giving one entry per CDR3 protein. Of more than 70,000 distinct CDR3 sequences in the sample, 11% were seen once. The sequenced sample was whole blood, obtained in connection with sensitization to the hapten diphenylcyclopropenone (DPC). The receptors were sampled from a woman aged 25 to 39 with alopecia areata. Some clones in this sample may be carry-over from other donors' samples. Each CDR3 is given with its conserved first and last residue. The D gene is left open where the match is weak. Rows may omit the clone size; those that give it use once, few, many or a size class.

CDR3nt | CDR3aa | v_gene | abundance | d_gene | j_gene
TGTGCCAGCAGCTGGGGGCGGGACACTGAAGCTTTCTTT | CASSWGRDTEAFF | TRBV27 | . | . | TRBJ1-1
TGTGCCAGCATCATGACAGGACCTAATGAAAAACTGTTTTTT | CASIMTGPNEKLFF | TRBV7-9 | many | . | TRBJ1-4
TGTGCCAGCAGCTTAGGTCTATATGAAACAGATACGCAGTATTTT | CASSLGLYETDTQYF | TRBV7-8 | many | . | TRBJ2-3
TGTGCCAGCAGGGAACAGGGTTACTATGGCTACACCTTC | CASREQGYYGYTF | TRBV28 | many | . | TRBJ1-2
TGCAGTGCCAGTAGAGCGGGGCAAGGGCGCTCCTACAATGAGCAGTTCTTC | CSASRAGQGRSYNEQFF | TRBV20-1 | many | TRBD2 | TRBJ2-1
TGTGCCAGCAGCTTATCAGGGTCATTCGGGGAGCTGTTTTTT | CASSLSGSFGELFF | TRBV7-9 | . | . | TRBJ2-2
TGCAGTGCACCGACAGGATCAAGGATCGAGCAGTACTTC | CSAPTGSRIEQYF | TRBV20-1 | . | . | TRBJ2-7
TGCGCCAGCAGCCTAGAGGACAGGGGGCGTGAAAAACTGTTTTTT | CASSLEDRGREKLFF | TRBV5-1 | many | TRBD1 | TRBJ1-4
TGTGCCAGCAGCCAACGAACAGGGTCGGCAGATACGCAGTATTTT | CASSQRTGSADTQYF | TRBV14 | . | . | TRBJ2-3
TGCAGTGCTGATGGGCTTAATAAAGACAGGGATTACGAGCAGTACTTC | CSADGLNKDRDYEQYF | TRBV20-1 | many | TRBD1 | TRBJ2-7
TGTGCCAGCAGCCCTACAGTGTACACAGATACGCAGTATTTT | CASSPTVYTDTQYF | TRBV7-9 | . | . | TRBJ2-3
TGCGCCAGCAGCTTGGATGACCCCTACAATGAGCAGTTCTTC | CASSLDDPYNEQFF | TRBV5-1 | many | . | TRBJ2-1
TGCAGCGTTGGGACACCAGAAGAGACCCAGTACTTC | CSVGTPEETQYF | TRBV29-1 | many | . | TRBJ2-5
TGCAGTGTAGTAGGTCACGAGACCCAGTACTTC | CSVVGHETQYF | TRBV20-1 | few | . | TRBJ2-5
TGTGCCAGCACCCGAGAGGTTGCTCCTAACTATGGCTACACCTTC | CASTREVAPNYGYTF | TRBV12-3/TRBV12-4 | few | . | TRBJ1-2
TGTGCCAGCACCAGTCCTAGGGCGTCGGAGCCCCAGCATTTT | CASTSPRASEPQHF | TRBV27 | many | . | TRBJ1-5
TGTGCCAGCAGTTTAATTCGCCAGGGACTCTTGTACACTGAAGCTTTCTTT | CASSLIRQGLLYTEAFF | TRBV28 | . | . | TRBJ1-1